In this sample, the clone carrying this TCR beta chain turned up a few times. The antigen remains undetermined. Ophthalmopathy in the patients scored at least 3 on Clinical Activity Score and at least 4 on NOSPECS grade, lasting under 3 months. Orbital computed tomography, thyroid ultrasound, serum thyroxine and TRAb, and clinical symptoms together informed the diagnoses. V was clipped by 2 bases and J by 4 bases, with 8 bases between them. Germline loops: CDR1 SGHDN, CDR2 FVKESK. This CDR3 comprises 14 residues. The sample originates from a study of T cells in Graves' hyperthyroidism and ophthalmopathy. The study's findings and limits: Most thyroid clonotypes expanded above 0.001 were also detected in blood.

Amplification of TCR beta CDR3 regions used RNA as the template. HTBI primers were the set used in a first-round RT-PCR of the TCR CDR3. TCRdb re-called the multiplex PCR reads through MiXCR, storing one row per CDR3 protein. The table records roughly 380,000 distinct CDR3 sequences, over 15% of them present only once. The sample was blood. J is TRBJ2-2 and V is TRBV14; no reliable D call. The sequence came from a woman aged 40 to 50 with Graves' ophthalmopathy. DNA for the CDR3: TGTGCCAGCAGCCAAACTGATACCACCGGGGAGCTGTTTTTT. It encodes CASSQTDTTGELFF.